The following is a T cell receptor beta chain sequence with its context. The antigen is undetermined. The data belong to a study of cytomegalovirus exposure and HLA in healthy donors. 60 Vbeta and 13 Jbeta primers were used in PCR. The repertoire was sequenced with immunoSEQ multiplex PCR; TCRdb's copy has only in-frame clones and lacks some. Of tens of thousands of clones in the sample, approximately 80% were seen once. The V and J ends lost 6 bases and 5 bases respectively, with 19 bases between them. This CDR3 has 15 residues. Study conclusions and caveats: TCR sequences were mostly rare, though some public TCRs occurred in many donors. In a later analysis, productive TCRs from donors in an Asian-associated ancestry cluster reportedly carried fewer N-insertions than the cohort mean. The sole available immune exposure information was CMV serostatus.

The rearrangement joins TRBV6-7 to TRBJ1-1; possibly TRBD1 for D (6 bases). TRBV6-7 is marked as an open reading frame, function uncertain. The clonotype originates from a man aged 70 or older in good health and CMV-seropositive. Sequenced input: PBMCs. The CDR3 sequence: CASRRGNGGETEAFF. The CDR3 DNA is TGTGCCAGCAGGAGGGGGAATGGGGGCGAAACTGAAGCTTTCTTT.